This T cell receptor beta chain was observed in a study of OX40 agonist ivuxolimab in advanced cancers. In the study overall: Dose-escalation patients had hepatocellular carcinoma, melanoma, renal cell or head and neck cancer. Partial responses were achieved by three patients, one with hepatocellular carcinoma and two with cutaneous melanoma.

This clone is a singleton in its sample. This CDR3 spans 11 amino acids. Germline V CDR1 and CDR2: SGHRS, YFSETQ. Trimming removed 8 bases from V and 9 bases from J; junction bases left unmatched: 4. Produced via immunoSEQ multiplex PCR; TCRdb's table is partial and in-frame only. The sample comprises some 61,000 clones, over 60% of which are singletons, and 1.6% rests with the top ten. The chain links TRBV5-1 to TRBJ2-1; 8 positions agree with TRBD2. The material was CD4+ or CD8+ T cells sorted from blood, obtained in a trial of the OX40 agonist ivuxolimab. The TCR sequence derives from an adult with an advanced solid tumor such as melanoma, head and neck, liver or kidney cancer. In DNA form, the CDR3 reads TGCGCCAGTAAGCGGGAGAGTGAGCAGTTCTTC. As protein: CASKRESEQFF.